This T cell receptor (beta chain) was recovered during a study of blood T cell repertoires in COVID-19. Study-wide background: The United States, Italy and Spain supplied acute and convalescent COVID-19 samples.

Seattle patients were enrolled while actively infected and followed longitudinally. The authors' processing: Amplification from reference gene primers served as the basis for estimated nucleated cell counts. The method was immunoSEQ multiplex PCR; TCRdb's version includes in-frame clones alone and lacks a portion of them. The DNA gave D and trimming, while V, J and clone size come from that table. The sample lists some 73,000 clones, more than 70% occurring once. The CDR3 is 17 residues long. V lost 0 bases and J lost 3; bases outside the gene matches: 6. Germline V gives CDR1 SGHAT, CDR2 FQNNGV. The clonotype originates from a man aged 65-85 years with COVID-19, enrolled during active disease. Sequencing used peripheral blood. The chain couples TRBV11-2 to TRBJ2-1, with 9 nucleotides matching TRBD2. The CDR3 loop is CASSLDNIAGVYNEQFF. As DNA, the CDR3 is TGTGCCAGCAGCTTAGATAACATAGCGGGGGTCTACAATGAGCAGTTCTTC.